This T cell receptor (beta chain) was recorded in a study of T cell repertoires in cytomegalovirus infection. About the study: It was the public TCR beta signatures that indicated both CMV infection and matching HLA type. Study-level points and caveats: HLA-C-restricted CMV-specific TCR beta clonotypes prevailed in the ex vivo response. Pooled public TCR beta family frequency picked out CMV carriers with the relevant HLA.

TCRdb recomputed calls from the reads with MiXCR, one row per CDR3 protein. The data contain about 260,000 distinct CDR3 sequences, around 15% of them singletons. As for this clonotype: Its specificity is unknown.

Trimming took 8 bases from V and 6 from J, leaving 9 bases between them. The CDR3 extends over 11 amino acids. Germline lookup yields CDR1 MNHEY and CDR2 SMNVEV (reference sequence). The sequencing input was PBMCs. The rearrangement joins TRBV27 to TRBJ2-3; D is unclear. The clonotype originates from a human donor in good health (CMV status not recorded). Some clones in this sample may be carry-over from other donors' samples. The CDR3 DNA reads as TGTGCCAGCCGCTACCGGGATACGCAGTATTTT. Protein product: CASRYRDTQYF.